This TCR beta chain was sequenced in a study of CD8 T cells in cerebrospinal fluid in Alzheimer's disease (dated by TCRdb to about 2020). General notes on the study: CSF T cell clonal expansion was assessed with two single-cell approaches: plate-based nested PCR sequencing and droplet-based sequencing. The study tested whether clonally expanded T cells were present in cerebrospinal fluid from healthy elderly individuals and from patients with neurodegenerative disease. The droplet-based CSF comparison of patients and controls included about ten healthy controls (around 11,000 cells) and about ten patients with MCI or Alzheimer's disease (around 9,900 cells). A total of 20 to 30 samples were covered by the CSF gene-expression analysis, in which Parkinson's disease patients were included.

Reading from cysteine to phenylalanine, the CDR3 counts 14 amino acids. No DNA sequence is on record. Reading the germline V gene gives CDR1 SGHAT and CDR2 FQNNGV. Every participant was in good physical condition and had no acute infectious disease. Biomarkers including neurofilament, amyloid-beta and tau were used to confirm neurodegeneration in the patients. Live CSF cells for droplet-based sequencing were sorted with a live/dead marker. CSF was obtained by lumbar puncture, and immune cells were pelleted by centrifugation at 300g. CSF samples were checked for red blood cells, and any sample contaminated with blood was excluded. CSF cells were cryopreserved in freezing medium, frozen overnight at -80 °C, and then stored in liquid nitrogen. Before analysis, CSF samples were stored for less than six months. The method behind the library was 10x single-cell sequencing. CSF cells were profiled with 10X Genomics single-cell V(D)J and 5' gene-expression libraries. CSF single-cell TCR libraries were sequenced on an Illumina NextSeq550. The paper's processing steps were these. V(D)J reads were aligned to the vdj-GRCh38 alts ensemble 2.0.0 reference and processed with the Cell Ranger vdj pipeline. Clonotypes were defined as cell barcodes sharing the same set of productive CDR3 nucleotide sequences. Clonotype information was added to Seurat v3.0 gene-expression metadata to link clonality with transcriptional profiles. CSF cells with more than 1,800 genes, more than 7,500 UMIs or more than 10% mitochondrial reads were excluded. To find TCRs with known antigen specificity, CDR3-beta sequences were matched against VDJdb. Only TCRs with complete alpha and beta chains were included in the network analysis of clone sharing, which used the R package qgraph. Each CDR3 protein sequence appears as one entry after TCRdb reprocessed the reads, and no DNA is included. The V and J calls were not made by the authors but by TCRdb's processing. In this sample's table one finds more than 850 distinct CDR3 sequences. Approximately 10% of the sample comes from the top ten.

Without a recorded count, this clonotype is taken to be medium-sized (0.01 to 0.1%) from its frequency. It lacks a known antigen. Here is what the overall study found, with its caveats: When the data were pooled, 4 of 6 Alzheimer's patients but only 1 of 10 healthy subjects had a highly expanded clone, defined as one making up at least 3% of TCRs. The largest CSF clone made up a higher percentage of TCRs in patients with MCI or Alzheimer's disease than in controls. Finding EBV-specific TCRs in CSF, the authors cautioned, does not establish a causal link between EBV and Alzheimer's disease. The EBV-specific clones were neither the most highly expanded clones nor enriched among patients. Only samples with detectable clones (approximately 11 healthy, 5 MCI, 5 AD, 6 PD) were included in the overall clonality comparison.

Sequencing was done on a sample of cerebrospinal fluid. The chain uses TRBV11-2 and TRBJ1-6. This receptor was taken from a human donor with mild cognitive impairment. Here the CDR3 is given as CASTLGRGGHPLHF.